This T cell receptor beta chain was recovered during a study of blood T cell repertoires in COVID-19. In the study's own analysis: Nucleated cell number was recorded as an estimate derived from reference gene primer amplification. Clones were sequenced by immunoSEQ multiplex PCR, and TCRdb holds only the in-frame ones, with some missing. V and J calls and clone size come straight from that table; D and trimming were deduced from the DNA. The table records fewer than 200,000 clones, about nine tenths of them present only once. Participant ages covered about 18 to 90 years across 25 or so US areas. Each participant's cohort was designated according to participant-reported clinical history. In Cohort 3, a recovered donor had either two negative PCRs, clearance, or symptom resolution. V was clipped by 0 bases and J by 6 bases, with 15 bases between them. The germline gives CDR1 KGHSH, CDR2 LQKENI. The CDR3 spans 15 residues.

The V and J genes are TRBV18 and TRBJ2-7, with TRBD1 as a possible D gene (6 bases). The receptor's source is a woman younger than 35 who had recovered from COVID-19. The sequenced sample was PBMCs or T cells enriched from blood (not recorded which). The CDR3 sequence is CASSPPRTAPSEQYF. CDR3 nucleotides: TGTGCCAGCTCACCACCCAGGACAGCCCCCTCCGAGCAGTACTTC.